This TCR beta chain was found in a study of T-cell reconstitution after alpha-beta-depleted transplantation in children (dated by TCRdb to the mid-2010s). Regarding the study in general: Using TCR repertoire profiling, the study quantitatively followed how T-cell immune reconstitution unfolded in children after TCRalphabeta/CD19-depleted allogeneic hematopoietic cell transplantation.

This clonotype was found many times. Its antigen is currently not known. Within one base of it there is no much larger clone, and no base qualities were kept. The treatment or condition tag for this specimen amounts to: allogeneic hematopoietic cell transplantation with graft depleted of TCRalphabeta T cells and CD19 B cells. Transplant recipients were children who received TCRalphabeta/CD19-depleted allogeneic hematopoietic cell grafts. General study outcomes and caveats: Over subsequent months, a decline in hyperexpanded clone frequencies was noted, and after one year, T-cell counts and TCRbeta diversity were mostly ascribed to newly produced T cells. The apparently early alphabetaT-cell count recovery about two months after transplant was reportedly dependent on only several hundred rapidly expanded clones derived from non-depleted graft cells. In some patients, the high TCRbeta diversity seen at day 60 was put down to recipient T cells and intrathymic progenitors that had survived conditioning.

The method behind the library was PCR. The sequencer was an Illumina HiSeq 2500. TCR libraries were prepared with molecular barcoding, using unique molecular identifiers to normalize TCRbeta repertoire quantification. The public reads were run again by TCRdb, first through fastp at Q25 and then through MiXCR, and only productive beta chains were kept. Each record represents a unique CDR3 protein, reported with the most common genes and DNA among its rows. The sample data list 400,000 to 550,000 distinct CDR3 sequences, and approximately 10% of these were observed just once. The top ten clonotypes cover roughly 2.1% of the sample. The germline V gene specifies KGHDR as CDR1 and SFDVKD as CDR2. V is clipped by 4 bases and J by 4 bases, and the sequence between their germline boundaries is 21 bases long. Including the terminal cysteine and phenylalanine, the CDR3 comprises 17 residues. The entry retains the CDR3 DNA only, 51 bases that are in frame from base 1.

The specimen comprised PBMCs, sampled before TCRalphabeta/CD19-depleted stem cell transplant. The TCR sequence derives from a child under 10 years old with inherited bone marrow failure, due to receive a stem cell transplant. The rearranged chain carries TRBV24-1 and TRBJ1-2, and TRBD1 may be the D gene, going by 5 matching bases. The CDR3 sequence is CATSDRPGLKGAYGYTF. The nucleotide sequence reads TGTGCCACCAGTGACCGCCCGGGTCTTAAAGGGGCCTATGGCTACACCTTC.